The 31 T cell receptor beta chains listed next were all sequenced from one sample in a study of T cells in localized non-small cell lung cancer. The assay was immunoSEQ multiplex PCR, and TCRdb's table has in-frame clones only and misses some. The sample lists 9,800 or so clones; around two fifths were seen once. This specimen consisted of lymph node tissue, obtained before any cancer treatment. These receptors were obtained from a woman aged 40-69 years with stage I lung adenocarcinoma.

The chain couples TRBV29-1 to TRBJ1-2; D remains ambiguous. Between the trimmed V and J ends, which lost 1 base and 3 bases, there was a span of 6 bases. This CDR3 region has 12 residues. The germline V gene has CDR1 SQVTM and CDR2 ANQGSEA. CDR3 coding DNA: TGCAGCGTTGAAGGAGCGTACTATGGCTACACCTTC. It translates to CSVEGAYYGYTF.

The rearrangement links TRBV11-3 to TRBJ2-1, with 9 nucleotides matching TRBD1. V trimming: 5 bases; J trimming: 5 bases; junction bases outside the gene matches: 7. Germline CDR1 is SGHNT and CDR2 is YENEEA. CDR3 length: 15 amino acids. The CDR3 DNA follows: TGTGCCAGCAGCCCGGGACAGGGTTTCGACAATGAGCAGTTCTTC. This codes for CASSPGQGFDNEQFF.

The V and J genes are TRBV23-1 and TRBJ1-2; TRBD1 matches 7 bases. TRBV23-1 is an open reading frame, and its role is uncertain. This CDR3 spans 13 amino acids. With 10 bases clipped from V and 8 bases from J, the junction kept 13 bases outside the gene matches. The CDR3 bases are TGCGCCAACCTTCCCTCAACAGGGGACGGCTACACCTTC. Translating it yields CANLPSTGDGYTF.

The rearrangement uses TRBV19 and TRBJ2-7, with D tentatively TRBD1 or TRBD2 (5 bases each). CDR1 is LNHDA and CDR2 is SQIVND in the germline V gene (reference sequence). With 3 bases removed from V and 0 bases from J, the gap between germline ends came to 9 bases. The CDR3 has 14 residues. This CDR3 is CASSMVGTSYEQYF. In DNA form, the CDR3 reads TGTGCCAGTAGTATGGTCGGGACCTCCTACGAGCAGTACTTC.

The J gene is TRBJ1-2, the V gene TRBV29-1, with 7 positions matching TRBD1. V shed 3 bases and J 7 bases; nucleotides not matched to a gene: 8. The CDR3 length is 13 residues. Germline assignment: CDR1 SQVTM and CDR2 ANQGSEA. This chain's CDR3 is CSVDRWEGAGYTF. CDR3 coding DNA: TGCAGCGTTGATCGGTGGGAGGGGGCTGGCTACACCTTC.

The chain is built from TRBV10-3 and TRBJ2-4; 8 bases align to TRBD1. Trimming removed 2 bases from V and 12 bases from J; junction bases left unmatched: 3. Germline V gives CDR1 ENHRY, CDR2 SYGVKD. The CDR3 extends over 12 amino acids. CDR3 nucleotide sequence: TGTGCCATCAGTGAGCCGGGGACAGGTCAGTACTTC. Translating gives CAISEPGTGQYF.

The chain combines TRBV18 with TRBJ2-7; D gene unclear. The V end lost 5 bases, the J end lost 0 bases, and 5 bases lay between the germline ends. The CDR3 consists of 12 residues. Germline assignment: CDR1 KGHSH and CDR2 LQKENI. CDR3 sequence (DNA): TGTGCCAGCTCATCGAGCTCCTACGAGCAGTACTTC. Translation gives CASSSSSYEQYF.

The chain combines TRBV19 with TRBJ1-4; 7 nucleotides align to TRBD1. Germline CDR1 LNHDA, CDR2 SQIVND (reference sequence). Trimming cost V 8 bases and J 7 bases; bases outside gene matches: 7. The CDR3 is 13 residues long. The CDR3 spells CASENRGSEKLFF. In DNA, the CDR3 is TGTGCCAGTGAAAACAGGGGATCTGAAAAACTGTTTTTT.

The gene calls are TRBV30 and TRBJ1-1, with D possibly TRBD1 on 6 matching bases. This CDR3 comprises 14 residues. Trimming left V 3 bases short and J 4 bases short, with 15 bases between. Per the germline V gene, CDR1 is GTSNPN and CDR2 is SVGIG (reference sequence). The CDR3 loop reads CAWSRGLGATEAFF. CDR3 nucleotide sequence: TGTGCCTGGAGCCGGGGGCTGGGGGCCACTGAAGCTTTCTTT.

This clone was observed a handful of times. The chain is built from TRBV11-3 and TRBJ1-1; tentatively, D is TRBD1 (5 bases). CDR1 is SGHNT and CDR2 is YENEEA in the germline V gene. The CDR3 length is 15 residues. Trimming took off 6 bases at V and 1 base at J, with 15 bases between the two ends. CDR3 loop: CASSDSGRGNTEAFF. The DNA of the CDR3 is TGTGCCAGCAGTGATTCGGGGAGGGGGAACACTGAAGCTTTCTTT.

This clone appeared a few times. The chain links TRBV15 to TRBJ1-3; D is unclear. Germline CDR1 reads LNHNV; CDR2 reads YYDKDF (reference sequence). The CDR3 contains 15 residues. Trimming stripped 0 bases from V and 4 bases from J, with 10 bases between. CDR3 coding DNA: TGTGCCACCAGCAGAGAATCTGGGGAGGGAAACACCATATATTTT. This sequence encodes CATSRESGEGNTIYF.

CDR3 sequence reads: CAISEIFGTEAFF. CDR3 nucleotide sequence: TGTGCCATCAGTGAGATTTTCGGCACTGAAGCTTTCTTT. V usage is TRBV10-3 and J usage is TRBJ1-1, with unresolved D. Germline-derived CDR1 and CDR2 are ENHRY and SYGVKD. V was clipped by 2 bases and J by 4 bases, with 8 bases between them. The CDR3 contains 13 residues.

The gene calls are TRBV6-7 and TRBJ2-5; D possibly corresponds to TRBD2 (6 bases). TRBV6-7 is recorded as an ORF, its role being uncertain. V lost 5 bases to trimming and J lost 7 bases, with 20 bases between them. The CDR3 sequence is 15 residues long. Here the CDR3 DNA reads TGTGCCAGCAGTCCCGGCGGACTACCCTGGGGGACCCAGTACTTC. This codes for CASSPGGLPWGTQYF.

J is TRBJ2-7 and V is TRBV4-1, with unresolved D. Germline V lookup: CDR1 MGHRA, CDR2 YSYEKL. V shed 1 base and J shed 2 bases, with 6 bases lying between them. CDR3 length: 13 residues. CDR3 sequence: CASSQGQAYEQYF. In nucleotides, the CDR3 is TGCGCCAGCAGCCAAGGGCAGGCCTACGAGCAGTACTTC.

This clone has only a few counts. The chain recombines TRBV6-8 with TRBJ1-2; D may be TRBD1 (6 bases). The CDR3 has 14 residues. V was clipped by 5 bases and J by 6 bases, with 16 bases between them. Germline V gives CDR1 MNHGY, CDR2 SAAAGT. CDR3 protein: CASSPLGGRNGYTF. CDR3 nucleotides: TGTGCCAGCAGTCCTTTAGGGGGGAGAAATGGCTACACCTTC.

This chain uses TRBV19 with TRBJ2-1, with 7 bases identical to TRBD1. Germline loops: CDR1 LNHDA, CDR2 SQIVND (reference sequence). Germline trimming cut 5 bases from V and 3 bases from J; bases unmatched to any gene: 4. The CDR3 sequence is 14 residues long. CDR3 in amino acids: CASSSQGDYNEQFF. The CDR3 nucleotides are TGTGCCAGTAGTTCGCAGGGGGACTACAATGAGCAGTTCTTC.

This clone was found a few times. The chain employs TRBV9 and TRBJ2-2; D might be TRBD2 (5 bases). Trimming took 6 bases from V and 5 from J, leaving 14 bases between them. This CDR3 is built from 14 residues. Germline V gene data show CDR1 as SGDLS and CDR2 as YYNGEE. The CDR3 nucleotides read TGTGCCAGCACATTCGGGGATTGGACCGGGGAGCTGTTTTTT. This sequence encodes CASTFGDWTGELFF.

V is TRBV11-3 and J is TRBJ1-3; D is undetermined. Germline CDR1 and CDR2: SGHNT and YENEEA. V shed 1 base and J shed 4 bases, with 11 bases lying between them. The CDR3 length is 15 residues. CDR3 sequence reads: CASSLGWTSGNTIYF. In DNA, the CDR3 is TGTGCCAGCAGCTTAGGATGGACTTCAGGAAACACCATATATTTT.

The chain is built from TRBV30 and TRBJ1-6; D gene unclear. The V end lost 4 bases, the J end lost 6 bases, and 13 bases lay between the germline ends. The CDR3 totals 14 residues. The germline gives CDR1 GTSNPN, CDR2 SVGIG (reference sequence). CDR3 residues: CAWNLVGFNSPLHF. The CDR3 DNA reads TGTGCCTGGAACTTAGTAGGATTTAATTCACCCCTCCACTTT.

The chain has TRBV18 and TRBJ2-3, with D maybe TRBD1 (6 bases). Germline V lookup: CDR1 KGHSH, CDR2 LQKENI. The CDR3 has 12 residues. V was shortened by 3 bases and J by 6 bases, with 7 bases between the two germline ends. CDR3 sequence reads: CASSPDSDTQYF. Here the CDR3 DNA reads TGTGCCAGCTCACCGGACAGTGATACGCAGTATTTT.

This clone was seen only a few times. This chain's CDR3 is CATSRRARGDTEAFF. DNA of the CDR3: TGTGCCACCAGCAGGCGGGCGAGGGGGGACACTGAAGCTTTCTTT. This rearrangement joins TRBV15 to TRBJ1-1; maybe TRBD1 (6 bases). The V end lost 3 bases, the J end lost 3 bases, and 14 bases lay between the germline ends. This CDR3 contains 15 residues. Germline CDR1 is LNHNV and CDR2 is YYDKDF (reference sequence).

The rearrangement uses TRBV6-8 and TRBJ1-1, with D unresolved. Germline V gene lookup returns CDR1 MNHGY and CDR2 SAAAGT. The CDR3 consists of 13 residues. V lost 6 bases and J 5 bases, leaving 13 bases between the germline ends. The DNA for the CDR3 is TGTGCCAGCAGCCGTAGACCCGAAACTGAAGCTTTCTTT. Its translation is CASSRRPETEAFF.

V usage is TRBV9 and J usage is TRBJ2-5; a weak D match, TRBD2 (5 bases). CDR3 length equals 14 residues. V was cut by 5 bases and J by 1 base, with 12 bases left in between. Germline V gene lookup returns CDR1 SGDLS and CDR2 YYNGEE. CDR3 amino acids: CASSLGLTQETQYF. The CDR3 coding sequence is TGTGCCAGCAGTCTCGGACTCACCCAAGAGACCCAGTACTTC.

This clone is deemed medium-sized. The chain carries TRBV6-8 and TRBJ1-1; tentative D call: TRBD1 (5 bases). This CDR3 is 13 amino acids long. Trimming shortened V by 6 bases and J by 1 base, and 9 bases separated the two germline ends. Germline loops: CDR1 MNHGY, CDR2 SAAAGT. This CDR3 reads CASRLTGNTEAFF. The CDR3 DNA reads as TGTGCCAGCAGGCTTACAGGGAACACTGAAGCTTTCTTT.

This clone has more than one count but fewer than ten. The chain is built from TRBV7-2 and TRBJ1-1; no definite D call. V was pared by 2 bases and J by 2 bases, with 6 bases between. Germline CDR1 reads SGHTA; CDR2 reads FQGNSA. The CDR3 has 13 residues. In DNA, the CDR3 is TGTGCCAGCAGCTTAATAGGCAACACTGAAGCTTTCTTT. It specifies CASSLIGNTEAFF.

The chain combines TRBV30 with TRBJ2-1; a possible D gene is TRBD2 (6 bases). Per germline, CDR1 GTSNPN and CDR2 SVGIG (reference sequence). V lost 2 bases and J 0 bases, leaving 11 bases between the germline ends. CDR3 length: 15 amino acids. Here the CDR3 reads CAWSILTSSYNEQFF. The CDR3 DNA reads TGTGCCTGGAGTATTTTGACTAGCTCCTACAATGAGCAGTTCTTC.

This rearrangement joins TRBV1 to TRBJ1-2; the table's D call, TRBD1, has no DNA check behind it. TRBV1 is recorded as a pseudogene. This CDR3 has 14 residues. This CDR3 reads CASSPGQGSYGYTF. CDR3 in DNA: TGCGCCAGCAGCCCCGGACAGGGAAGCTATGGCTACACCTTC.

The CDR3 bases are TGTGCAAGTCGCTTGAGACCGGCGTTCCCAGATACGCAGTATTTT. This encodes CASRLRPAFPDTQYF. The chain uses TRBV12-2 and TRBJ2-3. TRBV12-2 is a recognized pseudogene. There are 15 residues in the CDR3.

The chain joins TRBV19 to TRBJ1-5; D ambiguous. The V and J ends lost 4 bases and 0 bases respectively, with 13 bases between them. The germline gives CDR1 LNHDA, CDR2 SQIVND (reference sequence). The CDR3 has 16 amino acids. CDR3 DNA: TGTGCCAGTAGTACCCAGAGCGGGTATAGCAATCAGCCCCAGCATTTT. Amino acid sequence: CASSTQSGYSNQPQHF.

CDR3 loop: CASGPASAYQETQYF. DNA of the CDR3: TGTGCTAGTGGGCCTGCTAGCGCTTACCAAGAGACCCAGTACTTC. The genes are TRBV12-5 and TRBJ2-5; a possible D gene is TRBD2 (6 bases). Germline CDR1 and CDR2: LGHNT and FRNRAP. The CDR3 spans 15 residues. The V end was cut by 6 bases, the J end by 0 bases, with 14 bases between.

The chain couples TRBV11-3 to TRBJ1-2, with D perhaps matching TRBD1 (5 bases). Germline CDR1 and CDR2: SGHNT and YENEEA. The length of the CDR3 is 15 residues. V was cut by 2 bases and J by 4 bases, with 14 bases left in between. DNA for the CDR3: TGTGCCAGCAGCTTATCGGCCGGGACGGGCTATGGCTACACCTTC. This gives the protein CASSLSAGTGYGYTF.